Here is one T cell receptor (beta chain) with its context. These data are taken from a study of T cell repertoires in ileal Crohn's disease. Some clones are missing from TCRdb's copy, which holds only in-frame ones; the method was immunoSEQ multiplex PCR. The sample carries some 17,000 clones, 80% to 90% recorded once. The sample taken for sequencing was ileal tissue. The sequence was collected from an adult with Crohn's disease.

The CDR3: CASSPPSINEQFF. The CDR3 DNA reads as TGTGCCAGCTCACCCCCTAGCATCAATGAGCAGTTCTTC. The chain employs TRBV18 and TRBJ2-1; maybe TRBD2 (5 bases). With 3 bases removed from V and 6 bases from J, the gap between germline ends came to 9 bases. Germline lookup yields CDR1 KGHSH and CDR2 LQKENI. This CDR3 is built from 13 residues.